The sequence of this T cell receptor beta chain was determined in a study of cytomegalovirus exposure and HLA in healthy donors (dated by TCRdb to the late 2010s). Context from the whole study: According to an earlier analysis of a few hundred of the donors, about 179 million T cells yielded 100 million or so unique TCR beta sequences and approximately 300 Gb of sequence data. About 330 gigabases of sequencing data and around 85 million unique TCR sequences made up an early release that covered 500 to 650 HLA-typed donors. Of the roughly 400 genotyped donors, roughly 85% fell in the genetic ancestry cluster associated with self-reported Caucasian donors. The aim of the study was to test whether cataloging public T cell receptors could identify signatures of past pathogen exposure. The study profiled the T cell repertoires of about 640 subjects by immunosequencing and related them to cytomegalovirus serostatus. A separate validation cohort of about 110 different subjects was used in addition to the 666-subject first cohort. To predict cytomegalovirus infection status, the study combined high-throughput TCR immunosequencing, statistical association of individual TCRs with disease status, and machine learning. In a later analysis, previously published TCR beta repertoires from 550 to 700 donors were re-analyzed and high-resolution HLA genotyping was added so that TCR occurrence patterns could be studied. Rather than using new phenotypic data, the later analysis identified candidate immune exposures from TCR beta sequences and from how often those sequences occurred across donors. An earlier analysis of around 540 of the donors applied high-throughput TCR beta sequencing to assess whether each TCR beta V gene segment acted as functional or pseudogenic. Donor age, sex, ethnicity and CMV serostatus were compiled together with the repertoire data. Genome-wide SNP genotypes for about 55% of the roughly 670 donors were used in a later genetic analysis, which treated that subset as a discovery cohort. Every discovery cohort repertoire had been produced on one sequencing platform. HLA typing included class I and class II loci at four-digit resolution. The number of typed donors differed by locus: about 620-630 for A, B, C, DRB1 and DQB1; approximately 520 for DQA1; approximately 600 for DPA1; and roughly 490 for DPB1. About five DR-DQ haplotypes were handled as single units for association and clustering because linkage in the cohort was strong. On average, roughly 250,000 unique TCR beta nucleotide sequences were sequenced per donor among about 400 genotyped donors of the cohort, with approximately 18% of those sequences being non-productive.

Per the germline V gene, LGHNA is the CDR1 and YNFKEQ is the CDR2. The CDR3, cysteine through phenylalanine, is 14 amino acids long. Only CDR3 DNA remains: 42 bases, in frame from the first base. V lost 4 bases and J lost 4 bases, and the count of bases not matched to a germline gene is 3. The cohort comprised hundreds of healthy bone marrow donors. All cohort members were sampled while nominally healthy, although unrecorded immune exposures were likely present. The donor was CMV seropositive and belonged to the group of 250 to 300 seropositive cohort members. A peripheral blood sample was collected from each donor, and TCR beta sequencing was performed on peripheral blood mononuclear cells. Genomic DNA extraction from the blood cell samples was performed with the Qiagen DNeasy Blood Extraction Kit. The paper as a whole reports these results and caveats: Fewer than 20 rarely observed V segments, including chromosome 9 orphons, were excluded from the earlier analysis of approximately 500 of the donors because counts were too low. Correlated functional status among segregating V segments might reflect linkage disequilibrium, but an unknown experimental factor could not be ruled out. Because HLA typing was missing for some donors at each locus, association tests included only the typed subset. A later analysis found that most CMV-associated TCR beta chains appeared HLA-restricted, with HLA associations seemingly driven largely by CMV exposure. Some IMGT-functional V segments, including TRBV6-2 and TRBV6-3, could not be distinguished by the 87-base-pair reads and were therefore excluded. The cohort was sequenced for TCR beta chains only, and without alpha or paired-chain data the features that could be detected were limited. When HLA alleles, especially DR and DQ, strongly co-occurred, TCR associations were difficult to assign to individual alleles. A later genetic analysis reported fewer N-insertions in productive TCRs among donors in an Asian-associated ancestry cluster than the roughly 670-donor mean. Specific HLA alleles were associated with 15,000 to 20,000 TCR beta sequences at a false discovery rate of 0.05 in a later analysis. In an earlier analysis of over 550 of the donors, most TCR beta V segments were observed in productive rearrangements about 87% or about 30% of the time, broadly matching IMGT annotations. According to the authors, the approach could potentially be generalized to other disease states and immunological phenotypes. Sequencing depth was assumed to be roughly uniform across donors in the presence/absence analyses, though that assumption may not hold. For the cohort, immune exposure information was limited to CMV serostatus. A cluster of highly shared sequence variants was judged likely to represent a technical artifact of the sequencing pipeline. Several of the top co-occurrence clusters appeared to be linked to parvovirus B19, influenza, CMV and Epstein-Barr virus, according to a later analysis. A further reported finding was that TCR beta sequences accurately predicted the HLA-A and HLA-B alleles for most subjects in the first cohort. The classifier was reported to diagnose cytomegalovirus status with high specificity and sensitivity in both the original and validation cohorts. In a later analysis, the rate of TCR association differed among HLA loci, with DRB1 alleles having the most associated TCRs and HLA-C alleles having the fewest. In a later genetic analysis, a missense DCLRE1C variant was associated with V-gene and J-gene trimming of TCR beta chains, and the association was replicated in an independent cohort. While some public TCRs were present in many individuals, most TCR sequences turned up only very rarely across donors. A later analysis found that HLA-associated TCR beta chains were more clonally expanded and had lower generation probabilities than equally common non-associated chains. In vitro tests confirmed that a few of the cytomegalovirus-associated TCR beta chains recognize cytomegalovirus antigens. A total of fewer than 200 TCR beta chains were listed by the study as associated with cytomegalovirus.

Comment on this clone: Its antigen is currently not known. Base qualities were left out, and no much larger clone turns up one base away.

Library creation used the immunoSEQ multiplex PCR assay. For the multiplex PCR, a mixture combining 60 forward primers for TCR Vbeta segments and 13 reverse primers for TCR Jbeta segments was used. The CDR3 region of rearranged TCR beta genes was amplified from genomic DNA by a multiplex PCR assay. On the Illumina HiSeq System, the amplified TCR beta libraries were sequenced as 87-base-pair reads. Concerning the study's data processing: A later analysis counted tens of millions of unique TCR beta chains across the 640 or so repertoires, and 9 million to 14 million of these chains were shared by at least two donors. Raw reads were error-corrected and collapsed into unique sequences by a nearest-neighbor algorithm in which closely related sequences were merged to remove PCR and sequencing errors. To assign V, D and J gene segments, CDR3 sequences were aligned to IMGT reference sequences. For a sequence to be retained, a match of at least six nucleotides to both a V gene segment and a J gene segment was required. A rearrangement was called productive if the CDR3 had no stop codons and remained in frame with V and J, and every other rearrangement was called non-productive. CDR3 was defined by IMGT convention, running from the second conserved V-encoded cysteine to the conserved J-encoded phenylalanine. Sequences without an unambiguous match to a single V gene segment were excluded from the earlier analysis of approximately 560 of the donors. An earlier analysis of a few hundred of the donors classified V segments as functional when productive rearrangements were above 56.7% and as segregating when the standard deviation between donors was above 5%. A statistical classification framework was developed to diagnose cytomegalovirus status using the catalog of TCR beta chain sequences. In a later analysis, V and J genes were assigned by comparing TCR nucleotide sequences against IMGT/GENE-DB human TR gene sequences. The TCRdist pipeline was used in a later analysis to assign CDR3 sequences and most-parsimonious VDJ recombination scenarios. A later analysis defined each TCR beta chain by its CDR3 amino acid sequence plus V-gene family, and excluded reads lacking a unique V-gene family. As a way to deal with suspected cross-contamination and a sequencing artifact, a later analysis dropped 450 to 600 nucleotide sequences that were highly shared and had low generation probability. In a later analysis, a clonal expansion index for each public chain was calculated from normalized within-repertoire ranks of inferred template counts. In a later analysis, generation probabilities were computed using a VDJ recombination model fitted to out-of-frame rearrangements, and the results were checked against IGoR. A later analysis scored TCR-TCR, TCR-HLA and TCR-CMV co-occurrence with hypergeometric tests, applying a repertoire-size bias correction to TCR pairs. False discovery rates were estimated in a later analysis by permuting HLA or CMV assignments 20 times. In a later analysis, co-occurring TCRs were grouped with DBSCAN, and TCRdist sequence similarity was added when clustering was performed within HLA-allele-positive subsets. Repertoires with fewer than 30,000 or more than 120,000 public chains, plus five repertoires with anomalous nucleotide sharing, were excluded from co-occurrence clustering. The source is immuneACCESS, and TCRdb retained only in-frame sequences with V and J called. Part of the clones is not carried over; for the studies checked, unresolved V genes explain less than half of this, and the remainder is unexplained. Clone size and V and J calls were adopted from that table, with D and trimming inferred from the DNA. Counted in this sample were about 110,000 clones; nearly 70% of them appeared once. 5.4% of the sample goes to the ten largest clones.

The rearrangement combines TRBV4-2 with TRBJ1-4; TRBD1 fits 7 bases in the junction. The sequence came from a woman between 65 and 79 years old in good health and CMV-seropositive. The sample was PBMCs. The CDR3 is CASSPGQSNEKLFF. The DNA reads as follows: TGTGCCAGCAGCCCGGGACAGAGTAATGAAAAACTGTTTTTT.